Detailed here is one T cell receptor (beta chain). Its recognized antigen is unknown. Within one base of it there is no much larger clone, and no base qualities were kept. This specimen belongs to a study of response to subunit inactivated influenza vaccine (dated by TCRdb to 2016 to 2019). Notes on the research overall: The study used deep quantitative T cell receptor repertoire profiling to track responses to a trivalent subunit inactivated influenza vaccine. On the study overall, not on this receptor specifically: The authors suggested that each seasonal influenza vaccination may recruit only a limited number of new T cells.

Library method: RT-PCR. Sequenced on an Illumina HiSeq 2500. TCRdb cleaned the public reads at Q25 with fastp, built clones with MiXCR and kept in-frame beta chains. Identical CDR3 protein sequences are pooled into one entry, listed with their most common genes and DNA. A total of 150,000 or so distinct CDR3 sequences appear in this sample, approximately 11% of them only once. The top ten clonotypes cover roughly 12% of the sample. The meaning of the sample's time point label: more than 40 days after influenza vaccine administration. For this chain, trimming is 7 bases at the V end and 6 bases at the J end, and the number of junction bases without a gene match is 11. CDR1 and CDR2, per the germline V gene, are SQVTM and ANQGSEA. From the cysteine up to the phenylalanine, the CDR3 has a length of 13 residues. Solely the CDR3 DNA is kept, with 39 bases framed from the first base.

This clonotype was obtained from a man over 45 who received an inactivated influenza vaccine. Donor details come from another sample of the same person, matched by shared clones. Source: non-naive T cells sorted from PBMCs, taken about 6 weeks after vaccination. Reading the label with the study, this specimen's cell subset or site is: memory T cell fraction. This chain is built from TRBV29-1 and TRBJ1-2, with 7 bases in between that match TRBD1. In nucleotide form, the sequence is TGCAGCGGCTCGAGACAGGGTAGCGATGGCTACACCTTC. This codes for CSGSRQGSDGYTF.